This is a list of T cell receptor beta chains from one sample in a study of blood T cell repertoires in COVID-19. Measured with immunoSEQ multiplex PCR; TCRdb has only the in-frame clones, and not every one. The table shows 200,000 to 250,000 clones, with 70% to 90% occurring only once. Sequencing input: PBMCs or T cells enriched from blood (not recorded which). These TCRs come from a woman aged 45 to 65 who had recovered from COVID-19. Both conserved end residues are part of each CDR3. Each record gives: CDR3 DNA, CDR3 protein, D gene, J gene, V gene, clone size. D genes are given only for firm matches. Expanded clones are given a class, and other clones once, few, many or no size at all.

CDR3nt: TGTGCCAGCAGCCCCGACAGTAACTATGGCTACACCTTC
CDR3aa: CASSPDSNYGYTF
d_gene: -
j_gene: TRBJ1-2
v_gene: TRBV4-2
abundance: many

CDR3nt: TGTGCCAGCAGCTTCGGACTAGCGGGTTACAATGAGCAGTTCTTC
CDR3aa: CASSFGLAGYNEQFF
d_gene: TRBD2
j_gene: TRBJ2-1
v_gene: TRBV9
abundance: -

CDR3nt: TGTGCCACCAGCAGAGAAGCGACTAGCGGTTACAATGAGCAGTTCTTC
CDR3aa: CATSREATSGYNEQFF
d_gene: TRBD2
j_gene: TRBJ2-1
v_gene: TRBV15
abundance: -

CDR3nt: TGTGCCAGCAGCTTGCAGGCGAATACGCAGTATTTT
CDR3aa: CASSLQANTQYF
d_gene: -
j_gene: TRBJ2-3
v_gene: TRBV5-4
abundance: -

CDR3nt: TGTGCCAGCAGTGAACTGGCGGGAGTAGGAGAGACCCAGTACTTC
CDR3aa: CASSELAGVGETQYF
d_gene: TRBD2
j_gene: TRBJ2-5
v_gene: TRBV2
abundance: -

CDR3nt: TGTGCCAGCAGCCCCGGGACAGGGGCGAACACTGAAGCTTTCTTT
CDR3aa: CASSPGTGANTEAFF
d_gene: TRBD1
j_gene: TRBJ1-1
v_gene: TRBV7-9
abundance: -

CDR3nt: TGTGCCAGCAGCGCCGGGACAGGGGCCCAGGAAGCCCAGCATTTT
CDR3aa: CASSAGTGAQEAQHF
d_gene: TRBD1
j_gene: TRBJ1-5
v_gene: TRBV27
abundance: -

CDR3nt: TGTGCCAGTAGTATCCGGGACACAGACTCTGGAAACACCATATATTTT
CDR3aa: CASSIRDTDSGNTIYF
d_gene: -
j_gene: TRBJ1-3
v_gene: TRBV19
abundance: once

CDR3nt: TGTGCCATCAGCGCGGGACAGACCTACGAGCAGTACTTC
CDR3aa: CAISAGQTYEQYF
d_gene: -
j_gene: TRBJ2-7
v_gene: TRBV10-3
abundance: -

CDR3nt: TGTGCCAGCAGCCGTGGGACAGCTACGACCTTGAACACTGAAGCTTTCTTT
CDR3aa: CASSRGTATTLNTEAFF
d_gene: TRBD1
j_gene: TRBJ1-1
v_gene: TRBV28
abundance: -

CDR3nt: TGTGCCAGCAGTAACAGGGGGTCGAAAGATACGCAGTATTTT
CDR3aa: CASSNRGSKDTQYF
d_gene: TRBD1
j_gene: TRBJ2-3
v_gene: TRBV28
abundance: once

CDR3nt: TGTGCCAGTATTTCGCGCAGGGAGAACACTGAAGCTTTCTTT
CDR3aa: CASISRRENTEAFF
d_gene: -
j_gene: TRBJ1-1
v_gene: TRBV19
abundance: -

CDR3nt: TGTGCCAGCAGTCCCACTAGCGGGAGTCAAGATACGCAGTATTTT
CDR3aa: CASSPTSGSQDTQYF
d_gene: TRBD2
j_gene: TRBJ2-3
v_gene: TRBV7-2
abundance: -

CDR3nt: TGTGCTAGCAGCTTAGTTTTACAGGCGGAGACCCAGTACTTC
CDR3aa: CASSLVLQAETQYF
d_gene: -
j_gene: TRBJ2-5
v_gene: TRBV7-7
abundance: -

CDR3nt: TGTGCCAGTAGTAGGGGGGGCGATGGCTATGGCTACACCTTC
CDR3aa: CASSRGGDGYGYTF
d_gene: -
j_gene: TRBJ1-2
v_gene: TRBV19
abundance: -

CDR3nt: TGCGCCAGCAGCCCTCCTTCGACTAGCGGCTACGAGCAGTACTTC
CDR3aa: CASSPPSTSGYEQYF
d_gene: TRBD2
j_gene: TRBJ2-7
v_gene: TRBV4-1
abundance: -

CDR3nt: TGTGCCAGCAGACAATCTAGCGGAGCCACCGGGGAGCTGTTTTTT
CDR3aa: CASRQSSGATGELFF
d_gene: TRBD2
j_gene: TRBJ2-2
v_gene: TRBV7-9
abundance: -

CDR3nt: TGCGCCAGCAGCCCCGGACTAGCGGGAGCCGGCATTCAGTACTTC
CDR3aa: CASSPGLAGAGIQYF
d_gene: TRBD2
j_gene: TRBJ2-4
v_gene: TRBV4-1
abundance: once

CDR3nt: TGTGCCAGCAGCCCCTTTGAGGGCGCAGATACGCAGTATTTT
CDR3aa: CASSPFEGADTQYF
d_gene: -
j_gene: TRBJ2-3
v_gene: TRBV9
abundance: -

CDR3nt: TGTGCCAGCTCTACCGAGGTAGGGGGCAGGGTCCATGAGCAGTTCTTC
CDR3aa: CASSTEVGGRVHEQFF
d_gene: TRBD1
j_gene: TRBJ2-1
v_gene: TRBV18
abundance: -

CDR3nt: TGCGCCAGCAGCTTGGAGGCAGGGGGCGACCAAGAGACCCAGTACTTC
CDR3aa: CASSLEAGGDQETQYF
d_gene: TRBD1
j_gene: TRBJ2-5
v_gene: TRBV5-1
abundance: -

CDR3nt: TGCAGCGTTCAAGGCGGACTAGCGGGAGTATCAGTGGAGACCCAGTACTTC
CDR3aa: CSVQGGLAGVSVETQYF
d_gene: TRBD2
j_gene: TRBJ2-5
v_gene: TRBV29-1
abundance: -

CDR3nt: TGTGCCAGCAGGCTGGGCGGGGGACCTAACACTGAAGCTTTCTTT
CDR3aa: CASRLGGGPNTEAFF
d_gene: -
j_gene: TRBJ1-1
v_gene: TRBV25-1
abundance: -

CDR3nt: TGCGCCAGCAGCCAAGGATACAACTCTGGAAACACCATATATTTT
CDR3aa: CASSQGYNSGNTIYF
d_gene: -
j_gene: TRBJ1-3
v_gene: TRBV4-3
abundance: -

CDR3nt: TGTGCCAGCATTGGGGGGACTAGCGCTACTGAGCAGTTCTTC
CDR3aa: CASIGGTSATEQFF
d_gene: TRBD2
j_gene: TRBJ2-1
v_gene: TRBV28
abundance: -

CDR3nt: TGCAGCGCTCACAGGGGCGCGAACTATGGCTACACCTTC
CDR3aa: CSAHRGANYGYTF
d_gene: TRBD1
j_gene: TRBJ1-2
v_gene: TRBV29-1
abundance: -

CDR3nt: TGTGCCAGCAATCAAGGGACAAGGGGACAGAAAAATCAGCCCCAGCATTTT
CDR3aa: CASNQGTRGQKNQPQHF
d_gene: TRBD1
j_gene: TRBJ1-5
v_gene: TRBV28
abundance: -

CDR3nt: TGTGCCAGCAGTTCCAGGGGATCGGCCTACACCGGGGAGCTGTTTTTT
CDR3aa: CASSSRGSAYTGELFF
d_gene: -
j_gene: TRBJ2-2
v_gene: TRBV7-8
abundance: -

CDR3nt: TGTGCCAGCATGTATGTTGGGGCGGGAGGCTACACCTTC
CDR3aa: CASMYVGAGGYTF
d_gene: -
j_gene: TRBJ1-2
v_gene: TRBV2
abundance: -

CDR3nt: TGTGCCACCCAACGGGGGAATGAGCAGTTCTTC
CDR3aa: CATQRGNEQFF
d_gene: -
j_gene: TRBJ2-1
v_gene: TRBV6-5
abundance: -